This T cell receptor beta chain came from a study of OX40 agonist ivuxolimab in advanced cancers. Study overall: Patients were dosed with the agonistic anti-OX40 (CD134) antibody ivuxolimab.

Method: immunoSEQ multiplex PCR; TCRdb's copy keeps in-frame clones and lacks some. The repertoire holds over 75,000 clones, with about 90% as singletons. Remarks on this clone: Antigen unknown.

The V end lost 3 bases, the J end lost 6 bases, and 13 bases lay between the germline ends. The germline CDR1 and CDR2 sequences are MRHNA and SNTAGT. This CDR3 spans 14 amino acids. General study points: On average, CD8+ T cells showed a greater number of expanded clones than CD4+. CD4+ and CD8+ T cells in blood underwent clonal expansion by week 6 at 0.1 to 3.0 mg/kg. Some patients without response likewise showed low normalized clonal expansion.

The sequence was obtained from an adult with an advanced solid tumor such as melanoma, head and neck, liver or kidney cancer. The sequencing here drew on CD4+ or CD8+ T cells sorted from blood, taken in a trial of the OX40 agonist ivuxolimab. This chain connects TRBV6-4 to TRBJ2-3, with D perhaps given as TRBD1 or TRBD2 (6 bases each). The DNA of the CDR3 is TGTGCCAGCAGTGATGGGGGGCTTCAGGATACGCAGTATTTT. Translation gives CASSDGGLQDTQYF.